The subject of this entry is one TCR beta chain. Generated by immunoSEQ multiplex PCR, the TCRdb table keeps only in-frame clones and is missing some. The profile shows about 380,000 clones, less than 90% of them singletons. Those enrolled, adults aged roughly 18 to 95 years, came from 24 US areas. In assigning cohorts, the study relied on participant-reported clinical history. Two consecutive negative NP/OP PCR tests, clearance, or resolved symptoms defined Cohort 3 recovery. The data were taken from a study of blood T cell repertoires in COVID-19. On the study more broadly: The cDNA or gDNA used as material had been derived from T cells, B-cell-depleted T cells, or PBMCs.

This receptor was identified in a woman in her twenties or thirties who had recovered from COVID-19. Sequences were obtained from PBMCs or T cells enriched from blood (not recorded which).

The CDR3 spells CASSEPGQGAYEQYF. DNA of the CDR3: TGTGCCAGCAGTGAACCGGGACAGGGGGCATACGAGCAGTACTTC. This rearrangement joins TRBV2 to TRBJ2-7, with TRBD1 matching 12 bases. The CDR3 totals 15 residues. The ends lost 2 bases at V and 4 bases at J; junction bases unmatched: 3. CDR1 is SNHLY and CDR2 is FYNNEI in the germline V gene.